One T cell receptor beta chain is described in this entry. This sample was included in a study of cytomegalovirus exposure and HLA in healthy donors. PCR primers comprised 60 Vbeta and 13 Jbeta primers. Profiled with immunoSEQ multiplex PCR; TCRdb holds only in-frame clones, not every one. The profile shows around 150,000 clones, 79% of them singletons. This CDR3 is built from 16 residues. Looked up from germline, CDR1 is SGDLS and CDR2 is YYNGEE. The V gene end was trimmed by 4 bases and the J gene end by 7 bases; junction bases not matched to a gene: 12. The clonotype originates from a man in his forties or fifties in good health and CMV-seropositive. The chain employs TRBV9 and TRBJ2-1; the match to TRBD2 covers 9 bases. Sequences were obtained from PBMCs. CDR3 nucleotide sequence: TGTGCCAGCAGCTTAAAGGGGACTAGCCTCAGTAATGAGCAGTTCTTC. Its protein is CASSLKGTSLSNEQFF.